One sample yielded the 2 T cell receptor beta chains listed below, sequenced in a study of cytomegalovirus exposure and HLA in healthy donors. Researchers ran the PCR with 60 Vbeta and 13 Jbeta primers. Profiled with immunoSEQ multiplex PCR; TCRdb holds only in-frame clones, not every one. The repertoire holds under 200,000 clones, 80% to 90% seen once, with approximately 8.5% in the top ten. Material for sequencing was PBMCs. All receptors derive from a man between 18 and 35 years old in good health and CMV-seropositive.

The table lists this clone with a few counts. The chain is built from TRBV19 and TRBJ1-2; TRBD1 agrees at 11 bases. Germline CDR1 LNHDA, CDR2 SQIVND (reference sequence). This CDR3 has 13 amino acids. Losses at the gene ends were 5 bases for V and 7 bases for J; bases not matched to a gene: 3. The CDR3 sequence is CASSPGTGGGYTF. The CDR3 nucleotides are TGTGCCAGTAGTCCAGGGACAGGGGGTGGCTACACCTTC. Full variable domain (missing parts from reference TRBV19 and TRBJ1-2): DGGITQSPKYLFRKEGQNVTLSCEQNLNHDAMYWYRQDPGQGLRLIYYSQIVNDFQKGDIAEGYSVSREKKESFPLTVTSAQKNPTAFYLCASSPGTGGGYTFGSGTRLTVV.

This clone has only one observation. The chain uses TRBV11-2 and TRBJ1-6, with 7 bases fitting TRBD1. Germline V gene lookup returns CDR1 SGHAT and CDR2 FQNNGV. This CDR3 is 13 amino acids long. The trim removed 5 bases at V and 7 bases at J, leaving 2 bases unmatched. CDR3 amino acids: CASSAGGNSPLHF. The CDR3 DNA sequence: TGTGCCAGCAGCGCAGGGGGGAATTCACCCCTCCACTTT.